This T cell receptor (beta chain) was profiled in a study of PD-L1 blockade in urothelial cancer. Turning to the study itself: Starting in the mid-2010s, patients were given atezolizumab (1,200 mg intravenously every 3 weeks). The researchers analyzed blood 3 weeks (second dose) and 6 weeks after treatment start.

Here immunoSEQ multiplex PCR was the method, and the copy in TCRdb shows in-frame clones only, minus some. The sample shows 30,000 to 40,000 clones, roughly 84% of them seen only once. CDR3 size: 13 residues. V dropped 6 bases and J dropped 6 bases, with 14 bases sitting between them. Documented time point: pretreatment peripheral blood. The chain combines TRBV23-1 with TRBJ1-2; D possibly corresponds to TRBD1 (5 bases). TRBV23-1 is recorded as an ORF, its role being uncertain. This clonotype was sampled from a man in his 60s with urothelial cancer. The specimen comprised PBMCs, sampled around atezolizumab (anti-PD-L1) treatment. CDR3 amino acids: CASRTRAGHGYTF. In DNA, the CDR3 is TGCGCCAGCAGGACCAGGGCGGGACATGGCTACACCTTC.